This T cell receptor beta chain stems from a study of T cell repertoires in cytomegalovirus infection. Overall study context: Recently identified HLA-C-restricted CMV epitopes were used, and well-studied HLA-B-restricted CMV epitopes were used as well. Indications came from public TCR beta signatures; they pointed to CMV infection and to a matching HLA type.

Germline-derived CDR1 and CDR2 are MDHEN and SYDVKM. The length of the CDR3 is 14 residues. V was clipped by 4 bases and J by 7 bases; unmatched bases: 8. As for this clonotype: Its matching antigen is unknown.

TCRdb reprocessed the reads with MiXCR, giving one entry per CDR3 protein. The sample lists 650,000 to 850,000 distinct CDR3 sequences; just under 30% were seen once. This receptor was obtained from a human donor in good health (CMV status not recorded). Some clones in this sample may be carry-over from other donors' samples. The chain couples TRBV28 to TRBJ2-7; TRBD2 matches 9 bases. Source: cultured CD8+ T cells from PBMCs, taken from culture after CMV antigen stimulation. CDR3 sequence: CASSSRGGLWEQYF. The CDR3 region has the DNA TGTGCCAGCAGTTCGCGGGGGGGCCTATGGGAGCAGTACTTC.